This TCR beta chain came from a study of beta chain features in type 1 diabetes. This clone was detected a few times. This CDR3 region has 15 residues. Germline values: CDR1 MGHRA, CDR2 YSYEKL. Deletions cut 4 bases from V and 5 bases from J, with 15 bases between. Expressed TCRB transcripts got sequenced, as all isolated RNA was reverse transcribed. Sequenced by immunoSEQ multiplex PCR; TCRdb stores in-frame clones only, minus some. The sample holds 150,000 to 180,000 clones, around 8.5% seen once. The origin of this receptor is a man aged 18 to 30 in good health. The sequencing input was central memory CD4+ T cells from blood. This chain links TRBV4-1 with TRBJ2-1, with D possibly TRBD2 on 6 matching bases. CDR3 residues: CASSLFAGSNNEQFF. The CDR3 nucleotides are TGCGCCAGCAGCCTGTTTGCCGGGAGTAACAATGAGCAGTTCTTC.